The clone carrying this T cell receptor (beta chain) was counted many times. The antigen remains unidentified. This sample stems from a study of T cell repertoires in cytomegalovirus infection. Study-level information: Matching HLA type and CMV infection were both indicated by public TCR beta signatures.

Notes on the study in general: HLA-C-restricted CMV-specific TCR beta clonotypes were dominant in the ex vivo response.

CDR3 length: 15 amino acids. CDR1 and CDR2 from the germline V gene are MDHEN and SYDVKM. Trimming cost V 5 bases and J 0 bases, with 14 bases left between them. TCRdb itself ran the reads through MiXCR, one entry per CDR3 protein. The sample includes approximately 500,000 distinct CDR3 sequences, approximately 16% of them seen just once. The sequencing input was CD8+ T cells from PBMCs. V gene TRBV28 combines with J gene TRBJ2-7, with unresolved D. The source of this sequence is a human donor in good health (CMV status not recorded). Some clones in this sample may be carry-over from other donors' samples. CDR3 region: CASSPIGAASYEQYF. The CDR3 DNA reads as TGTGCCAGCAGTCCCATTGGAGCCGCCTCCTACGAGCAGTACTTC.